A single sample gave rise to the 18 T cell receptor beta chains below, sequenced in a study of cytotoxic CD8 clonotypes in ibrutinib-treated CLL. Method: immunoSEQ multiplex PCR; TCRdb's copy keeps in-frame clones and lacks some. This table holds some 130,000 clones, around four fifths found once. This sample comprised PBMCs, obtained after 24 months of ibrutinib treatment. These receptors were taken from a human donor with chronic lymphocytic leukemia.

J is TRBJ1-2 and V is TRBV28; 9 nucleotides agree with TRBD1. The germline V gene has CDR1 MDHEN and CDR2 SYDVKM. This CDR3 comprises 16 residues. Unmatched junction bases numbered 9, after V lost 5 bases and J lost 2 bases. The CDR3 sequence: CASSPITGGANYGYTF. As DNA, the CDR3 is TGTGCCAGCAGTCCAATAACAGGGGGCGCAAACTATGGCTACACCTTC.

This clone was seen only a few times. The chain uses TRBV28 and TRBJ1-5; D perhaps matches TRBD1 (5 bases). The CDR3 totals 17 residues. Trimming cost V 6 bases and J 0 bases, with 18 bases left between them. Per germline, CDR1 MDHEN and CDR2 SYDVKM. CDR3 sequence (DNA): TGTGCCAGCAGACCTACGGGGCTGGATTATAGCAATCAGCCCCAGCATTTT. It codes for CASRPTGLDYSNQPQHF.

This clone has at least ten counts. The chain uses TRBV2 and TRBJ1-4, with D unresolved. The CDR3 is 12 amino acids. Germline V gives CDR1 SNHLY, CDR2 FYNNEI. Trimming left V 4 bases short and J 5 bases short, with 5 bases between. The DNA for the CDR3 is TGTGCCAGCAGTGTGGGGAATGAAAAACTGTTTTTT. As protein: CASSVGNEKLFF.

V and J are TRBV7-3 and TRBJ1-1; no reliable D call. V lost 5 bases, J lost 1 base, and 11 bases lay in between. Germline V CDR1 and CDR2: SGHTA, FQGTGA. The CDR3 has 14 residues. CDR3: CASSPSPGNTEAFF. In DNA form, the CDR3 reads TGTGCCAGCAGCCCATCCCCAGGGAACACTGAAGCTTTCTTT.

The chain links TRBV7-8 to TRBJ1-2; D may be TRBD1 (5 bases). The CDR3 runs to 13 residues. The germline V and J ends were trimmed by 7 bases and 3 bases, with 12 bases remaining between them. Germline lookup yields CDR1 SGHVS and CDR2 FQNEAQ. The CDR3 loop is CASTAARDYGYTF. The CDR3 bases are TGTGCCAGCACCGCGGCCAGGGACTATGGCTACACCTTC.

This clone was seen once. The rearrangement links TRBV7-2 to TRBJ2-4; tentative D call: TRBD1 (5 bases). Germline CDR1 SGHTA, CDR2 FQGNSA. V was cut by 1 base and J by 0 bases, with 16 bases left in between. The length of the CDR3 is 18 residues. In DNA, the CDR3 is TGTGCCAGCAGCTTAGATCCGGCCAGGGCATCAGCCAAAAACATTCAGTACTTC. As protein: CASSLDPARASAKNIQYF.

V is TRBV11-2 and J is TRBJ2-5; TRBD2 agrees at 9 bases. Losses at the gene ends were 3 bases for V and 1 base for J; bases not matched to a gene: 6. The CDR3 is 16 residues long. The germline gives CDR1 SGHAT, CDR2 FQNNGV. For the CDR3, the DNA is TGTGCCAGCAGCTTTAGAGCGGGGGGAACCCAAGAGACCCAGTACTTC. This codes for CASSFRAGGTQETQYF. The full variable domain, rest sourced from reference TRBV11-2 and TRBJ2-5, is EAGVAQSPRYKIIEKRQSVAFWCNPISGHATLYWYQQILGQGPKLLIQFQNNGVVDDSQLPKDRFSAERLKGVDSTLKIQPAKLEDSAVYLCASSFRAGGTQETQYFGPGTRLLVL.

V gene TRBV6-5 combines with J gene TRBJ1-1; TRBD1 is a possible D gene (6 bases). Trimming shortened V by 5 bases and J by 4 bases, and 14 bases separated the two germline ends. The CDR3 consists of 14 residues. Looked up from germline, CDR1 is MNHEY and CDR2 is SVGAGI. The CDR3 region is CASSTTTGSTEAFF. In nucleotides, the CDR3 is TGTGCCAGCAGTACCACGACAGGTAGCACTGAAGCTTTCTTT.

The rearrangement joins TRBV18 to TRBJ1-5; 7 bases are a match to TRBD1. From germline, CDR1 is KGHSH and CDR2 LQKENI. V lost 3 bases, J lost 5 bases, and 4 bases stayed unmatched. The CDR3 is made up of 14 amino acids. DNA for the CDR3: TGTGCCAGCTCACCCGGGACAGAGCATCAGCCCCAGCATTTT. This codes for CASSPGTEHQPQHF. Variable domain in full (rest from reference TRBV18 and TRBJ1-5): NAGVMQNPRHLVRRRGQEARLRCSPMKGHSHVYWYRQLPEEGLKFMVYLQKENIIDESGMPKERFSAEFPKEGPSILRIQQVVRGDSAAYFCASSPGTEHQPQHFGDGTRLSIL.

DNA of the CDR3: TGTGCCAGCAGTTTAAGGGGACAGGGGGCGAATCAGCCCCAGCATTTT. This encodes CASSLRGQGANQPQHF. The V and J genes are TRBV6-5 and TRBJ1-5; 12 positions agree with TRBD1. J lost 4 bases, V lost 4 bases, and 5 bases had no gene match. CDR1 and CDR2 from the germline V gene are MNHEY and SVGAGI. This CDR3 comprises 16 residues.

This chain connects TRBV2 to TRBJ1-6; 9 bases are a match to TRBD1. The CDR3 contains 13 residues. V gave up 7 bases and J gave up 8 bases; unmatched junction bases: 3. Per germline, CDR1 SNHLY and CDR2 FYNNEI. CDR3: CASTWDRDSPLHF. As DNA, the CDR3 is TGTGCCAGCACTTGGGACAGGGATTCACCCCTCCACTTT. The whole variable domain, filled in from reference TRBV2 and TRBJ1-6, reads EPEVTQTPSHQVTQMGQEVILRCVPISNHLYFYWYRQILGQKVEFLVSFYNNEISEKSEIFDDQFSVERPDGSNFTLKIRSTKLEDSAMYFCASTWDRDSPLHFGNGTRLTVT.

V gene TRBV5-6 combines with J gene TRBJ2-7; the match to TRBD2 covers 8 bases. Trimming took 2 bases from V and 2 from J; bases not matched to a gene: 3. CDR3 length: 14 amino acids. Germline V gene lookup returns CDR1 SGHDT and CDR2 YYEEEE. The chain's CDR3 is CASSLTGGTYEQYF. CDR3 coding DNA: TGTGCCAGCAGCTTAACGGGGGGGACCTACGAGCAGTACTTC.

A single count supports this clone. The chain uses TRBV13 and TRBJ1-6, with D unclear. The CDR3 is 16 amino acids. The germline V gene encodes CDR1 PRHDT and CDR2 FYEKMQ (reference sequence). V shed 3 bases and J shed 7 bases, with 16 bases lying between them. The DNA of the CDR3 is TGTGCCAGCAGCTTGTCTACTCCTGTCGTAAATTCACCCCTCCACTTT. Encoded protein: CASSLSTPVVNSPLHF.

The V gene is TRBV7-8, the J gene TRBJ2-5; 9 nucleotides line up with TRBD1. The J segment lost 5 bases and the V segment lost 3 bases, leaving 7 bases of the junction unmatched. Germline CDR1 reads SGHVS; CDR2 reads FQNEAQ. This CDR3 contains 15 residues. The CDR3 DNA reads as TGTGCCAGCAGCTTCCCCGGGACAGGGAGGGAGACCCAGTACTTC. It codes for CASSFPGTGRETQYF.

V is TRBV27 and J is TRBJ1-2; a possible D gene is TRBD1 (6 bases). In germline, CDR1 is MNHEY, CDR2 SMNVEV (reference sequence). The germline V and J ends were trimmed by 0 bases and 1 base, with 12 bases remaining between them. The CDR3 totals 16 residues. CDR3 sequence reads: CASSLSRGAINYGYTF. CDR3 nucleotide sequence: TGTGCCAGCAGTTTATCGCGGGGGGCCATTAACTATGGCTACACCTTC.

The chain joins TRBV18 to TRBJ2-5; no clear D. Germline CDR1 is KGHSH and CDR2 is LQKENI. V shed 4 bases and J shed 5 bases, with 14 bases lying between them. The CDR3 loop spans 14 amino acids. In DNA, the CDR3 is TGTGCCAGCTCACGACCTCCGGGCTGGGAGACCCAGTACTTC. It specifies CASSRPPGWETQYF.

The chain combines TRBV7-2 with TRBJ1-1; D ambiguous. There are 13 residues in the CDR3. The V end lost 4 bases, the J end lost 1 base, and 7 bases lay between the germline ends. Germline V gene lookup returns CDR1 SGHTA and CDR2 FQGNSA. CDR3 coding DNA: TGTGCCAGCAGCTCCCAGAAGAACACTGAAGCTTTCTTT. This translates into CASSSQKNTEAFF.

The J gene is TRBJ1-1, the V gene TRBV27; D not resolved. This CDR3 has 14 residues. CDR1 and CDR2 (germline): MNHEY, SMNVEV (reference sequence). Trimming removed 2 bases from V and 5 bases from J, with 12 bases in between. CDR3 residues: CASSLVPRRTEAFF. CDR3 nucleotides: TGTGCCAGCAGTTTAGTGCCCCGGCGTACTGAAGCTTTCTTT.